This entry lists 10 T cell receptor beta chains sequenced from one sample in a study of shared clonotypes between healthy human individuals. Profiled with immunoSEQ multiplex PCR; TCRdb holds only in-frame clones, not every one. The sample lists around 750,000 clones, approximately 79% seen once, with around 1.6% in the top ten. The specimen was memory CD4+ T cells sorted from blood. The sample's subset: CD45RA-negative fraction. All receptors derive from a woman younger than 45 in good health.

This clone was observed a few times. This chain uses TRBV9 with TRBJ1-4, with no clear D. Germline assignment: CDR1 SGDLS and CDR2 YYNGEE. The CDR3 contains 14 residues. V was shortened by 0 bases and J by 4 bases, with 7 bases between the two germline ends. CDR3 residues: CASSVAGGNEKLFF. CDR3 bases: TGTGCCAGCAGCGTAGCTGGAGGTAATGAAAAACTGTTTTTT.

This chain joins TRBV14 and TRBJ2-3, with 11 bases that match TRBD2. The length of the CDR3 is 16 residues. Germline assignment: CDR1 SGHDN and CDR2 FVKESK. Trimming took 4 bases from V and 5 from J; bases not matched to a gene: 8. CDR3 DNA sequence: TGTGCCAGCAGCCTACATACCGGGACTAGCGGAGATACGCAGTATTTT. The encoded protein is CASSLHTGTSGDTQYF.

The chain employs TRBV5-6 and TRBJ1-1, with unresolved D. The CDR3 runs to 14 residues. V dropped 3 bases and J dropped 0 bases, with 9 bases sitting between them. Per the germline V gene, CDR1 is SGHDT and CDR2 is YYEEEE. The CDR3 sequence is CASSYFHLNTEAFF. The CDR3 nucleotides are TGTGCCAGCAGCTACTTCCATTTGAACACTGAAGCTTTCTTT. Complete variable domain (other parts from reference TRBV5-6 and TRBJ1-1): DAGVTQSPTHLIKTRGQQVTLRCSPKSGHDTVSWYQQALGQGPQFIFQYYEEEERQRGNFPDRFSGHQFPNYSSELNVNALLLGDSALYLCASSYFHLNTEAFFGQGTRLTVV.

The chain links TRBV10-1 to TRBJ2-1; 7 nucleotides line up with TRBD1. V lost 3 bases and J lost 2; bases outside the gene matches: 4. The germline V gene encodes CDR1 WNHNN and CDR2 SYGVQD (reference sequence). CDR3 length equals 15 residues. CDR3 nucleotide sequence: TGCGCCAGCAGTGACAGGGGGTTAACCTACAATGAGCAGTTCTTC. Residues: CASSDRGLTYNEQFF.

The V and J genes are TRBV6-1 and TRBJ1-1; D ambiguous. Germline V gene sequence: CDR1 MNHNS, CDR2 SASEGT. CDR3 length: 13 residues. Trimming shortened V by 7 bases and J by 0 bases, and 9 bases separated the two germline ends. The CDR3 sequence is CASNSWVNTEAFF. CDR3 DNA sequence: TGTGCCAGCAATAGTTGGGTGAACACTGAAGCTTTCTTT.

The chain links TRBV28 to TRBJ1-5; D is possibly TRBD1 (6 bases). The ends were cut back, 7 bases at V and 1 base at J, with 14 bases in the middle. Per the germline V gene, CDR1 is MDHEN and CDR2 is SYDVKM. The CDR3 is made up of 15 amino acids. The DNA for the CDR3 is TGTGCCAGCAATAACAGGGAATGGAGCAATCAGCCCCAGCATTTT. Translating gives CASNNREWSNQPQHF. Combining the CDR3 with reference TRBV28 and TRBJ1-5 gives the whole variable domain DVKVTQSSRYLVKRTGEKVFLECVQDMDHENMFWYRQDPGLGLRLIYFSYDVKMKEKGDIPEGYSVSREKKERFSLILESASTNQTSMYLCASNNREWSNQPQHFGDGTRLSIL.

CDR3 sequence (DNA): TGCGCCAGCAGCCTTGGACGGAACCAAGAGACCCAGTACTTC. This encodes CASSLGRNQETQYF. V gene TRBV4-1 combines with J gene TRBJ2-5; D uncertain. Trimming took off 4 bases at V and 0 bases at J, with 9 bases between the two ends. The CDR3 length is 14 residues. CDR1 is MGHRA and CDR2 is YSYEKL in the germline V gene.

The chain has TRBV5-6 and TRBJ1-1, with unresolved D. Looked up from germline, CDR1 is SGHDT and CDR2 is YYEEEE. V gave up 2 bases and J gave up 1 base, with 9 bases separating them. This CDR3 comprises 14 residues. CDR3: CASSFLGRNTEAFF. CDR3 DNA sequence: TGTGCCAGCAGCTTCTTGGGGAGGAACACTGAAGCTTTCTTT. The variable domain in full, with the rest retrieved from reference TRBV5-6 and TRBJ1-1, is DAGVTQSPTHLIKTRGQQVTLRCSPKSGHDTVSWYQQALGQGPQFIFQYYEEEERQRGNFPDRFSGHQFPNYSSELNVNALLLGDSALYLCASSFLGRNTEAFFGQGTRLTVV.

The chain uses TRBV19 and TRBJ1-5; TRBD1 matches 9 bases. From germline, CDR1 is LNHDA and CDR2 SQIVND (reference sequence). With 4 bases clipped from V and 2 bases from J, the junction kept 6 bases outside the gene matches. This CDR3 region has 16 residues. CDR3 loop: CASSRGQGIRNQPQHF. CDR3 sequence (DNA): TGTGCCAGTAGTAGGGGACAGGGAATACGCAATCAGCCCCAGCATTTT.

CDR3 protein: CASSDKAGFEQYF. CDR3 bases: TGTGCCAGCAGTGATAAAGCAGGGTTCGAGCAGTACTTC. The chain recombines TRBV6-1 with TRBJ2-7; D may be TRBD1 (5 bases). This CDR3 has 13 amino acids. V was trimmed by 3 bases and J by 6 bases, leaving 12 bases between them. CDR1 is MNHNS and CDR2 is SASEGT in the germline V gene.